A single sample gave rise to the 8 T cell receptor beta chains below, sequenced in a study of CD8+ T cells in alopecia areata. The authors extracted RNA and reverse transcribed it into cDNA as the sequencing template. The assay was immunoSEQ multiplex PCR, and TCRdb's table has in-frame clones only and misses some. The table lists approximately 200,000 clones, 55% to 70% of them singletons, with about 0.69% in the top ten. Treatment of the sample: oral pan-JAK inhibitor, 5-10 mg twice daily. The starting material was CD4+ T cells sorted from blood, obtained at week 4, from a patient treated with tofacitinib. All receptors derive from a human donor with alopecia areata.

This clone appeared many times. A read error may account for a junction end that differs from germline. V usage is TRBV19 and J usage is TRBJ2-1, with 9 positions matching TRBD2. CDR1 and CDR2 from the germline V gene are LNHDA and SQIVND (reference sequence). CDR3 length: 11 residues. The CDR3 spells CASRREGILIF. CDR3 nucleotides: TGTGCCAGTAGGCGGGAGGGAATCTTGATCTTC.

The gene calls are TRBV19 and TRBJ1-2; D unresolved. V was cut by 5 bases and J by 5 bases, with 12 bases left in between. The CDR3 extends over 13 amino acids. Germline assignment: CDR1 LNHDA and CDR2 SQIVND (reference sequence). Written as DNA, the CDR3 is TGTGCCAGTAGTTCCGGGCTGAGATATGGCTACACCTTC. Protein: CASSSGLRYGYTF.

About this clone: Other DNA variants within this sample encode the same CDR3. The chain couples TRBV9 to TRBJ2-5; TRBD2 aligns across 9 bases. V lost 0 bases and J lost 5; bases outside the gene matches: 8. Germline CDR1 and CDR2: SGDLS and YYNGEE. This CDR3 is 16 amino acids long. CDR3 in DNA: TGTGCCAGCAGCGTAGGTGGCGGGAGGGCCGGTGAGACCCAGTACTTC. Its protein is CASSVGGGRAGETQYF.

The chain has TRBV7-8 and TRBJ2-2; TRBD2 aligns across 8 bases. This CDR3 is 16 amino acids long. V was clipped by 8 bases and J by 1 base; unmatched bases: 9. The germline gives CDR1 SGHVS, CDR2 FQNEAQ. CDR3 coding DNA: TGTGCCAGCGGTCCTAGGCTAGCGGGGAACACCGGGGAGCTGTTTTTT. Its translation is CASGPRLAGNTGELFF.

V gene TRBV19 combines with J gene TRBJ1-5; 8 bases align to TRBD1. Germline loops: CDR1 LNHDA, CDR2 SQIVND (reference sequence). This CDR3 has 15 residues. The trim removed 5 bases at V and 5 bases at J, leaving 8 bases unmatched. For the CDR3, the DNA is TGTGCCAGTAGTGGGCAGGGGGCTTTGGATCAGCCCCAGCATTTT. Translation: CASSGQGALDQPQHF.

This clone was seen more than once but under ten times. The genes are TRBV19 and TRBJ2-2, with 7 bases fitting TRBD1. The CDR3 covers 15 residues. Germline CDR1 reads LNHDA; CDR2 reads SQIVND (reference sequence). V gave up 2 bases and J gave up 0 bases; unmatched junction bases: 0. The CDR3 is CASSIQGANTGELFF. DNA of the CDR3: TGTGCCAGTAGTATACAGGGGGCGAACACCGGGGAGCTGTTTTTT.

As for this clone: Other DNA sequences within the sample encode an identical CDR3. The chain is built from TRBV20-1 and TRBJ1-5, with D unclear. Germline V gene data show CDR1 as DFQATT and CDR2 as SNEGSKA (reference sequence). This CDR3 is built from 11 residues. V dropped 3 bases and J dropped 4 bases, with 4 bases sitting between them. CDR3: CSARGNQPQHF. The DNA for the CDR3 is TGCAGTGCTAGGGGTAATCAGCCCCAGCATTTT.

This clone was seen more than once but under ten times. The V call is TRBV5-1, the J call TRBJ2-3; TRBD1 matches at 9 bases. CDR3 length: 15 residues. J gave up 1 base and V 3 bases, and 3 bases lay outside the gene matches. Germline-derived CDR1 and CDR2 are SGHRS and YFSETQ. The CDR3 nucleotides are TGCGCCAGCAGCTCCCGGACAGGGGGCACAGATACGCAGTATTTT. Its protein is CASSSRTGGTDTQYF.